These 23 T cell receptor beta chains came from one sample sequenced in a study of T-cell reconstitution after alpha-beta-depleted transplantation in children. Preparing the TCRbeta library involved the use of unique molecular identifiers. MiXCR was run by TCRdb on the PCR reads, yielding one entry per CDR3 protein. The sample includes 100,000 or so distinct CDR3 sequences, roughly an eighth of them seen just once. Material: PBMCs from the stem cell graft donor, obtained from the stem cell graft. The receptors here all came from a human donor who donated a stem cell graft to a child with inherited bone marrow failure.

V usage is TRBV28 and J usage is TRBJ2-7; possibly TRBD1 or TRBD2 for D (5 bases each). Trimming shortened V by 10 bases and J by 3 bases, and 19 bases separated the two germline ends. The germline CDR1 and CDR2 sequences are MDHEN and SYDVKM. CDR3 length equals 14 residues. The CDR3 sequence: CAMSPGLLCYEQYF. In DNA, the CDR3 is TGTGCCATGAGCCCGGGGCTCCTCTGCTACGAGCAGTACTTC. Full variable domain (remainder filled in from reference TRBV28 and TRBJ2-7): DVKVTQSSRYLVKRTGEKVFLECVQDMDHENMFWYRQDPGLGLRLIYFSYDVKMKEKGDIPEGYSVSREKKERFSLILESASTNQTSMYLCAMSPGLLCYEQYFGPGTRLTVT.

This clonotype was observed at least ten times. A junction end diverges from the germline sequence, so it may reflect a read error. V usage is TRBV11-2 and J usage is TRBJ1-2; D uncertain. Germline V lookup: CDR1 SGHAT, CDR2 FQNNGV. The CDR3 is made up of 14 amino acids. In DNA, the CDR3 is TGTTCCAGCAGCTTAAATCGGAGATTGGCTGGCTACACCTTC. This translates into CSSSLNRRLAGYTF.

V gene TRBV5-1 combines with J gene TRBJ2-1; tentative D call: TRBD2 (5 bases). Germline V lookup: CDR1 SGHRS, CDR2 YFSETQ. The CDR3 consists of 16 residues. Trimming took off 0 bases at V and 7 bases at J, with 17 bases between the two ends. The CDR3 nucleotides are TGCGCCAGCAGCTTGGGTTCGTCCGGGGTCCCGAATGAGCAGTTCTTC. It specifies CASSLGSSGVPNEQFF.

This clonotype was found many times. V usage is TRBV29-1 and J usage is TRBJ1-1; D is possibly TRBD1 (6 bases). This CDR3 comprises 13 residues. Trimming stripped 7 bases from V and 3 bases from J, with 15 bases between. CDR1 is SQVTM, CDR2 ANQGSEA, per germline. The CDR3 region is CSGQGRFDTEAFF. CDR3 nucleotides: TGCAGCGGGCAGGGGAGATTCGACACTGAAGCTTTCTTT.

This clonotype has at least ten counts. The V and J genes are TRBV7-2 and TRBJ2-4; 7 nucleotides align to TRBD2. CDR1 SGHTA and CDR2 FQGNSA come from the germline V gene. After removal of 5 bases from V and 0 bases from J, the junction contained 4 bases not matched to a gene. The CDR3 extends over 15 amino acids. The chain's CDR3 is CASSRGGLAKNIQYF. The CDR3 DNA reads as TGTGCCAGCAGCCGCGGGGGTCTAGCCAAAAACATTCAGTACTTC. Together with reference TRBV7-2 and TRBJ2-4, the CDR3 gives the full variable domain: GAGVSQSPSNKVTEKGKDVELRCDPISGHTALYWYRQSLGQGLEFLIYFQGNSAPDKSGLPSDRFSAERTGGSVSTLTIQRTQQEDSAVYLCASSRGGLAKNIQYFGAGTRLSVL.

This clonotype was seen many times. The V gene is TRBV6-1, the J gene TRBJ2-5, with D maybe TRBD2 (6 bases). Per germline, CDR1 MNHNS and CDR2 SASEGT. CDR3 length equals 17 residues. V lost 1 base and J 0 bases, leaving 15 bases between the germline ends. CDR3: CASSEVMFAGYQETQYF. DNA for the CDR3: TGTGCCAGCAGTGAAGTGATGTTTGCGGGGTACCAAGAGACCCAGTACTTC.

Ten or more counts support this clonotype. The CDR3 DNA sequence: TGTGCCACCAGTCCAGCCTACAGCAATCAGCCCCAGCATTTT. Its translation is CATSPAYSNQPQHF. The chain employs TRBV24-1 and TRBJ1-5; D is undetermined. Deletions cut 6 bases from V and 1 base from J, with 9 bases between. The CDR3 is made up of 14 amino acids. CDR1 is KGHDR and CDR2 is SFDVKD in the germline V gene.

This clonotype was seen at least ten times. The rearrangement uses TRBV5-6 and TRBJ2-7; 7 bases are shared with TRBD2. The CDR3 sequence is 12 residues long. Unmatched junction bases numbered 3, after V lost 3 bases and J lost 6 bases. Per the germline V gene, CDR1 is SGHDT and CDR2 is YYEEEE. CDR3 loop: CASSWASGEQYF. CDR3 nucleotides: TGTGCCAGCAGCTGGGCTAGCGGCGAGCAGTACTTC.

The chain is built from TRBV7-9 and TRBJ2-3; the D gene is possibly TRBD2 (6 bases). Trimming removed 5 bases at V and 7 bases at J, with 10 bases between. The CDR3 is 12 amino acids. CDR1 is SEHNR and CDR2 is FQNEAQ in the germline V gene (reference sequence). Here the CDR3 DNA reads TGTGCCAGCAGCCGGGACTCCCATACGCAGTATTTT. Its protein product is CASSRDSHTQYF.

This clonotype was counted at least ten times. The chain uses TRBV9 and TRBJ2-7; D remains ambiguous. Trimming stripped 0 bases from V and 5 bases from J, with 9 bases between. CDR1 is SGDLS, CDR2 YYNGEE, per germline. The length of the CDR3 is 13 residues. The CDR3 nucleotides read TGTGCCAGCAGCGTAGAGTTAGCCCACGAGCAGTACTTC. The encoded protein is CASSVELAHEQYF.

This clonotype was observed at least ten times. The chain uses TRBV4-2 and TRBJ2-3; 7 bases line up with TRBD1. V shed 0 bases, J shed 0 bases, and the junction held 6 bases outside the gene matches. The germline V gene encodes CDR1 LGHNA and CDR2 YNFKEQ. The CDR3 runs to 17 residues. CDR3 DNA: TGTGCCAGCAGCCAAGAAATACAGGGGCCGAGCACAGATACGCAGTATTTT. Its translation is CASSQEIQGPSTDTQYF.

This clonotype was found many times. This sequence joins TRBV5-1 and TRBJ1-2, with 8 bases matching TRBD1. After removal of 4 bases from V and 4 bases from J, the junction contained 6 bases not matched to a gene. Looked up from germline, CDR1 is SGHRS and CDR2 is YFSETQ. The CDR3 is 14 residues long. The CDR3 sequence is CASSPGTGFYGYTF. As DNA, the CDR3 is TGCGCCAGCAGCCCCGGGACAGGATTCTATGGCTACACCTTC.

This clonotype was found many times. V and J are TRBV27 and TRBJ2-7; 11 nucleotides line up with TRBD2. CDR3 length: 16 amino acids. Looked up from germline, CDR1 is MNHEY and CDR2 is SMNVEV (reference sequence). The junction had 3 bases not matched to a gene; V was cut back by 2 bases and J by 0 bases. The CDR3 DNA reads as TGTGCCAGCAGTTTACCCCTAGCGGGAGGCTCCTACGAGCAGTACTTC. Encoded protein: CASSLPLAGGSYEQYF.

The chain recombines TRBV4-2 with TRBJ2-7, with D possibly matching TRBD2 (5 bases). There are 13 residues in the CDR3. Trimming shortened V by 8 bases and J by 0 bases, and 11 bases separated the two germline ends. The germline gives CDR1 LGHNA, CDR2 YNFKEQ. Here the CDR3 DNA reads TGTGCCAGCGGCCTCGCGGGCTCCTACGAGCAGTACTTC. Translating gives CASGLAGSYEQYF.

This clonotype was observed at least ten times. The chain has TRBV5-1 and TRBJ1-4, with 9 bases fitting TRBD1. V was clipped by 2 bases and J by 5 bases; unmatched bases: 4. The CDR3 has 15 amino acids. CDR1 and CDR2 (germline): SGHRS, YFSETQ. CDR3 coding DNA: TGCGCCAGCAGCTTTGGGGACAGGGCCAATGAAAAACTGTTTTTT. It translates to CASSFGDRANEKLFF. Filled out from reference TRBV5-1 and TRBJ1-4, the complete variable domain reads KAGVTQTPRYLIKTRGQQVTLSCSPISGHRSVSWYQQTPGQGLQFLFEYFSETQRNKGNFPGRFSGRQFSNSRSEMNVSTLELGDSALYLCASSFGDRANEKLFFGSGTQLSVL.

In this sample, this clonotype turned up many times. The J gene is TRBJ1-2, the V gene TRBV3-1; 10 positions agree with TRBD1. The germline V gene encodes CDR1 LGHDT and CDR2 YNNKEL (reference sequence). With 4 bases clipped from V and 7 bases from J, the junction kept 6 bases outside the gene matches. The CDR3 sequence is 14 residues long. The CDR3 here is CASSLIGQGVGYTF. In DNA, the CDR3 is TGTGCCAGCAGCCTAATCGGACAGGGGGTTGGCTACACCTTC.

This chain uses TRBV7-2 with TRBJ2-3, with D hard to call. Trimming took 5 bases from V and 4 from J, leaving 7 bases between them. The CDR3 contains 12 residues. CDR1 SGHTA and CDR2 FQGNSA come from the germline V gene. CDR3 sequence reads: CASSIEADTQYF. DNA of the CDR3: TGTGCCAGCAGCATCGAAGCAGATACGCAGTATTTT.

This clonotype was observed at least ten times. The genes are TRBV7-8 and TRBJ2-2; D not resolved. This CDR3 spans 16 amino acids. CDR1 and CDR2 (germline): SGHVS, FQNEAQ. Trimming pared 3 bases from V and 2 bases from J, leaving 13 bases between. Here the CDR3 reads CASSLAAGDNTGELFF. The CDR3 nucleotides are TGTGCCAGCAGCTTGGCCGCAGGAGATAACACCGGGGAGCTGTTTTTT.

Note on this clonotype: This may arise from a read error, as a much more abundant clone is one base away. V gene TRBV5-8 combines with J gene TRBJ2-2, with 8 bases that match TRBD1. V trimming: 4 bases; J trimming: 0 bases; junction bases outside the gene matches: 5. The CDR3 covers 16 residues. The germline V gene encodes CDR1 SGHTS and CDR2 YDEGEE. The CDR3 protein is CASSKDRAANTGELFF. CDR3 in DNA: TGTGCCAGCAGCAAGGACAGGGCCGCGAACACCGGGGAGCTGTTTTTT.

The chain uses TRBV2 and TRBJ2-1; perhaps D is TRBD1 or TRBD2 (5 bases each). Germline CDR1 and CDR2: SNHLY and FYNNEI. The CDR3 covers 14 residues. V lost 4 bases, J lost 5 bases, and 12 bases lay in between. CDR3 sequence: CASSVELGDNEQFF. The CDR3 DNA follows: TGTGCCAGCAGTGTGGAGCTGGGGGACAATGAGCAGTTCTTC.

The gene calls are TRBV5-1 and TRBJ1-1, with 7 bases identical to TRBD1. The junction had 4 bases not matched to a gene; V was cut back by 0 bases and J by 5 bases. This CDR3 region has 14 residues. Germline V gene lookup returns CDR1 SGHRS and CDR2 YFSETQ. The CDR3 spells CASSLEGARTEAFF. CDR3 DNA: TGCGCCAGCAGCTTGGAGGGGGCGCGGACTGAAGCTTTCTTT. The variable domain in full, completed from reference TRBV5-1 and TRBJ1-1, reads KAGVTQTPRYLIKTRGQQVTLSCSPISGHRSVSWYQQTPGQGLQFLFEYFSETQRNKGNFPGRFSGRQFSNSRSEMNVSTLELGDSALYLCASSLEGARTEAFFGQGTRLTVV.

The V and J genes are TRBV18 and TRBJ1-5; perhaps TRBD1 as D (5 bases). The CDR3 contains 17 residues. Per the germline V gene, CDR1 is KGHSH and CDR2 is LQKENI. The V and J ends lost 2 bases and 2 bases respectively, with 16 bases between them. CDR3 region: CASSPSAGRARNQPQHF. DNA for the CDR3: TGTGCCAGCTCACCAAGCGCGGGCAGGGCCCGCAATCAGCCCCAGCATTTT. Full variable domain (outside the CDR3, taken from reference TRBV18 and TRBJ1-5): NAGVMQNPRHLVRRRGQEARLRCSPMKGHSHVYWYRQLPEEGLKFMVYLQKENIIDESGMPKERFSAEFPKEGPSILRIQQVVRGDSAAYFCASSPSAGRARNQPQHFGDGTRLSIL.

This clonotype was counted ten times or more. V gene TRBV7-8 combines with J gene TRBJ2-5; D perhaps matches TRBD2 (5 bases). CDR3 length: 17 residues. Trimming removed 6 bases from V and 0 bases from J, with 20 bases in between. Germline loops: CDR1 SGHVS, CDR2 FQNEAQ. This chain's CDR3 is CASRLVWAPSYQETQYF. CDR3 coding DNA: TGTGCCAGCAGACTAGTGTGGGCTCCTTCGTACCAAGAGACCCAGTACTTC.